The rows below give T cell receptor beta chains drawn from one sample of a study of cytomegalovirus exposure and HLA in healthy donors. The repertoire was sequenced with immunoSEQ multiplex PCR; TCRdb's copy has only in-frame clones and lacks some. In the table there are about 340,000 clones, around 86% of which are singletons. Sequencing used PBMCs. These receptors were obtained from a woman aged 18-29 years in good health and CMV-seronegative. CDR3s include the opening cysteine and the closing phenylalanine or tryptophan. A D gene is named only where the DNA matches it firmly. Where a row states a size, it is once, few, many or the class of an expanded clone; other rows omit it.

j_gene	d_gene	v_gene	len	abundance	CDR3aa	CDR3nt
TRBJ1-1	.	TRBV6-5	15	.	CASSSEGEGNTEAFF	TGTGCCAGCAGTTCCGAGGGGGAAGGGAACACTGAAGCTTTCTTT
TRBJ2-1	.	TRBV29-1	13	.	CSVARGNYNEQFF	TGCAGCGTTGCCCGGGGAAACTACAATGAGCAGTTCTTC
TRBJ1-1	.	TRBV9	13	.	CASSVQFETEAFF	TGTGCCAGCAGCGTTCAATTTGAGACTGAAGCTTTCTTT
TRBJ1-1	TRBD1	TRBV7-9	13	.	CASSFRQGTEAFF	TGTGCCAGCAGCTTCCGACAGGGCACTGAAGCTTTCTTT
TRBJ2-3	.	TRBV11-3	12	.	CASSSGANTQYF	TGTGCCAGCAGCTCGGGAGCGAATACGCAGTATTTT
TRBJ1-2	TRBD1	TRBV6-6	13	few	CASSPGQGHGYTF	TGTGCCAGCAGCCCGGGACAGGGGCATGGCTACACCTTC
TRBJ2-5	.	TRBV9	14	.	CASSVDQVPETQYF	TGTGCCAGCAGCGTAGACCAGGTTCCGGAGACCCAGTACTTC
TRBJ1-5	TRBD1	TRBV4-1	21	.	CASSRDLPGQGWVGGNQPQHF	TGCGCCAGCAGCCGAGACCTCCCGGGACAGGGATGGGTCGGAGGCAATCAGCCCCAGCATTTT
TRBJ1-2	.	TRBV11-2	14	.	CASSLEVDFYGYTF	TGTGCCAGCAGCTTAGAGGTAGATTTCTATGGCTACACCTTC
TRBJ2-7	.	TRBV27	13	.	CASSPGGIYEQYF	TGTGCCAGCAGTCCAGGGGGGATCTACGAGCAGTACTTC
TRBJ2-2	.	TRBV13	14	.	CASSWAGATGELFF	TGTGCCAGCAGCTGGGCGGGGGCCACCGGGGAGCTGTTTTTT
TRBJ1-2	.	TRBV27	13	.	CASSFRGFGGYTF	TGTGCCAGCAGTTTTCGGGGGTTTGGTGGCTACACCTTC
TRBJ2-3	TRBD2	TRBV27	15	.	CASSSPSGSTDTQYF	TGTGCCAGCAGTTCCCCTAGCGGAAGCACAGATACGCAGTATTTT
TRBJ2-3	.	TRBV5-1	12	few	CASSSGRDTQYF	TGCGCCAGCAGCTCTGGCAGAGATACGCAGTATTTT
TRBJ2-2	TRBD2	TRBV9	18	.	CASSVDYVAGGTTGELFF	TGTGCCAGCAGCGTTGATTACGTAGCGGGAGGGACCACCGGGGAGCTGTTTTTT
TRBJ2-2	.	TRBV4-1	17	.	CASSQDRRRKDTGELFF	TGCGCCAGCAGCCAAGATCGGAGGCGGAAGGACACCGGGGAGCTGTTTTTT
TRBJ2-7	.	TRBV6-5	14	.	CASSSPGLSYEQYF	TGTGCCAGCAGCTCACCCGGTCTGAGCTACGAGCAGTACTTC
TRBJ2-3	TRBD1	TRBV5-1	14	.	CASSSGTEGSTQYF	TGCGCCAGCAGCTCCGGGACAGAAGGGAGCACGCAGTATTTT
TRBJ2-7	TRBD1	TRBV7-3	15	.	CASSPTPGTVYEQYF	TGTGCCAGCAGCCCCACCCCCGGGACAGTCTACGAGCAGTACTTC
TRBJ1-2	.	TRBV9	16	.	CASSFGETGHLGGYTF	TGTGCCAGCAGCTTCGGGGAGACAGGCCATTTGGGAGGCTACACCTTC
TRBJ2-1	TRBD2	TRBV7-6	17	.	CASSTRSSGDPYNEQFF	TGTGCCAGCAGCACCCGATCCAGCGGGGACCCCTACAATGAGCAGTTCTTC
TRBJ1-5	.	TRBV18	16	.	CASSPPSDSINQPQHF	TGTGCCAGCTCACCACCGTCGGACAGCATCAATCAGCCCCAGCATTTT
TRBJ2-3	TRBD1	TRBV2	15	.	CASSFTGGLTDTQYF	TGTGCCAGCAGTTTTACAGGGGGGTTAACAGATACGCAGTATTTT
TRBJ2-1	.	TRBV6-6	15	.	CASSYGEVSYNEQFF	TGTGCCAGCAGTTACGGGGAGGTCTCCTACAATGAGCAGTTCTTC
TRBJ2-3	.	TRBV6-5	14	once	CASSPWDFTDTQYF	TGTGCCAGCAGTCCCTGGGACTTCACAGATACGCAGTATTTT
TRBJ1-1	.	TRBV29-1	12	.	CSVVRPNTEAFF	TGCAGCGTTGTTCGTCCGAACACTGAAGCTTTCTTT
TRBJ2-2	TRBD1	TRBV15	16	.	CATSSTGEKVGGELFF	TGTGCCACCAGCAGTACAGGGGAGAAGGTCGGCGGGGAGCTGTTTTTT
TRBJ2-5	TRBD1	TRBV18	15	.	CASSPGQGQQETQYF	TGCGCCAGCTCACCAGGTCAGGGACAGCAAGAGACCCAGTACTTC
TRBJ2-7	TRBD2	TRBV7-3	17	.	CASSLMASGLFSYEQYF	TGTGCCAGCAGCTTAATGGCTAGCGGGTTATTCTCCTACGAGCAGTACTTC
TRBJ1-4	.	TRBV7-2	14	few	CASSFRLASEKLFF	TGTGCCAGCAGCTTCCGGTTAGCGAGTGAAAAACTGTTTTTT
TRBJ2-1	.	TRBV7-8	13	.	CASSSLSGNEQFF	TGTGCCAGCAGCTCCCTTAGCGGTAATGAGCAGTTCTTC
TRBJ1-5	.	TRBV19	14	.	CASSIDLRDQPQHF	TGTGCCAGTAGTATAGATCTGCGGGATCAGCCCCAGCATTTT
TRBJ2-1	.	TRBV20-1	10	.	CSAGRGEQFF	TGCAGTGCCGGTAGGGGTGAGCAGTTCTTC
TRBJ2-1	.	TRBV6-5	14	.	CASSYRETGNEQFF	TGTGCCAGCAGTTACCGGGAAACGGGGAATGAGCAGTTCTTC
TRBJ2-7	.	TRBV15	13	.	CATSRDTVYEQYF	TGTGCCACCAGCAGAGATACAGTCTACGAGCAGTACTTC
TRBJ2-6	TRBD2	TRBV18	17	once	CASSPAGRGTGANVLTF	TGTGCCAGCTCACCTGCCGGGAGGGGCACTGGGGCCAACGTCCTGACTTTC
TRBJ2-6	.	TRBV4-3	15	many	CASSQPGSGANVLTF	TGCGCCAGCAGCCAACCAGGGTCTGGGGCCAACGTCCTGACTTTC
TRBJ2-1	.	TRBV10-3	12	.	CAISAGDNEQFF	TGTGCCATCAGTGCAGGGGACAATGAGCAGTTCTTC